A selection of T cell receptor beta chains follows, all from one sample in a study of T-cell reconstitution after alpha-beta-depleted transplantation in children. Each CDR3 protein gets one entry after TCRdb re-called the PCR reads with MiXCR. Of some 340,000 distinct CDR3 sequences listed, approximately 10% were seen once; the top ten hold around 2.4%. The specimen was PBMCs from the stem cell graft donor, collected from the stem cell graft. Receptors were obtained from a human donor who donated a stem cell graft to a child with acute lymphoblastic leukemia. The conserved cysteine and the conserved F or W are not part of the CDR3 here.

J gene: TRBJ1-5
V gene: TRBV10-3
CDR3 protein: AIRERIGQPQH

J gene: TRBJ1-2
V gene: TRBV27
CDR3 protein: ASSLRGNYGYT

J gene: TRBJ2-5
V gene: TRBV7-2
CDR3 protein: ASSLSFGIYQETQY

J gene: TRBJ2-4
V gene: TRBV29-1
CDR3 protein: SVDQGAAKNIQY

J gene: TRBJ1-2
V gene: TRBV12-3/TRBV12-4
CDR3 protein: ASSWGGNYGYT

J gene: TRBJ2-1
V gene: TRBV27
CDR3 protein: ASSPTGTSGRKRTEQF

J gene: TRBJ1-1
V gene: TRBV4-1
CDR3 protein: ASSRLLSREMTEAF

J gene: TRBJ2-7
V gene: TRBV20-1
CDR3 protein: SARGTSGISYEQY

J gene: TRBJ2-3
V gene: TRBV7-8
CDR3 protein: ASSTLGAGPQQDTQY

J gene: TRBJ2-7
V gene: TRBV7-6
CDR3 protein: ASSPGGGAYEQY

J gene: TRBJ2-7
V gene: TRBV7-8
CDR3 protein: ASSPRPDRIPYEQY

J gene: TRBJ2-5
V gene: TRBV9
CDR3 protein: ASSSPTSGRETQY

J gene: TRBJ2-3
V gene: TRBV20-1
CDR3 protein: SASGRTFYTDTQY

J gene: TRBJ2-3
V gene: TRBV28
CDR3 protein: ASSRAGAAGFGY

J gene: TRBJ2-1
V gene: TRBV30
CDR3 protein: AWSWASYNEQF

J gene: TRBJ1-5
V gene: TRBV10-3
CDR3 protein: ANQGGLNQPQH

J gene: TRBJ1-2
V gene: TRBV5-1
CDR3 protein: ASSFDLPGYGYT

J gene: TRBJ1-5
V gene: TRBV20-1
CDR3 protein: SARGMTGRNQPQH

J gene: TRBJ1-1
V gene: TRBV5-5
CDR3 protein: ASSFGNRDTEAF

J gene: TRBJ2-5
V gene: TRBV24-1
CDR3 protein: ATRSGLWGTQETQY

J gene: TRBJ2-4
V gene: TRBV6-5
CDR3 protein: ASSYSGRNNDIQY

J gene: TRBJ1-1
V gene: TRBV7-2
CDR3 protein: ASSLSGWTEAF